The entry below describes one T cell receptor (beta chain). What it recognizes is unknown. Trimming cost V 4 bases and J 3 bases; bases outside gene matches: 2. CDR3 size: 14 residues. CDR1 is MDHEN, CDR2 SYDVKM, per germline. Using immunoSEQ multiplex PCR, the repertoire was profiled, and TCRdb retains in-frame clones only, with some absent. The sample has some 81,000 clones, less than 90% seen once. The data were obtained in a study of graft-versus-host responses after intestinal transplantation. Study at large: The study gave all recipients anti-thymocyte globulin induction, then tacrolimus and steroids for two to three years.

Study outcomes and limitations: Analysis identified GvH clones in recipient marrow, with some appearing first in ileum or blood. Researchers found peak circulating GvH clone levels linked to early post-transplant HvG declines.

The chain employs TRBV28 and TRBJ2-3; 9 bases are a match to TRBD2. The sample was unstimulated CD4+ T cells sorted from spleen or lymph node cells, taken before intestinal transplant. This TCR was recovered from a human donor who received an intestinal transplant. The CDR3 is CASSSSGITDTQYF. As DNA, the CDR3 is TGTGCCAGCAGTTCTAGCGGGATTACAGATACGCAGTATTTT.